The 3 T cell receptor beta chains in this list originate from one sample, sequenced in a study of response to subunit inactivated influenza vaccine (dated by TCRdb to between 2017 and 2018). Library creation used RT-PCR. This sample was sequenced with an Illumina HiSeq 2500. Using fastp trimming at Q25 and MiXCR clonotype assembly, TCRdb reanalyzed the public sequencing data and kept in-frame beta chains. Each entry merges the rows of one CDR3 protein and shows their most common DNA and genes. The sample table lists roughly 700,000 distinct CDR3 sequences, approximately 14% of them with a count of one. Around 10% of the sample lies in the top ten. The sequences come from PBMCs from blood, collected 12 days after vaccination. These receptor sequences come from a man over 45 who received an inactivated influenza vaccine. Donor details come from another sample of the same person, matched by shared clones.

A few counts support this clonotype. The CDR3 loop is CSARDSEKIEETQYF. The CDR3 nucleotides are TGCAGTGCTAGAGATAGCGAGAAGATTGAAGAGACCCAGTACTTC. The rearrangement links TRBV20-1 to TRBJ2-5; D is perhaps TRBD2 (5 bases). The V gene's germline CDR1 is DFQATT and CDR2 SNEGSKA (reference sequence). The CDR3 is made up of 15 amino acids. V was clipped by 0 bases and J by 3 bases, with 14 bases between them.

In its sample, this clonotype was seen many times. The V gene is TRBV21-1, the J gene TRBJ2-2; the table's D call TRBD1 went unverified against the DNA. TRBV21-1 is shown as a pseudogene. The CDR3 extends over 16 amino acids. CDR3 DNA: TGTGCCAGCAGCATACACAGGGGGCTTAACACCGGGGAGCTGTTTTTT. Residues: CASSIHRGLNTGELFF.

This clonotype was counted a few times. J is TRBJ2-3 and V is TRBV10-3; the D gene is possibly TRBD2 (7 bases). The V and J ends lost 3 bases and 4 bases respectively, with 26 bases between them. In germline, CDR1 is ENHRY, CDR2 SYGVKD. CDR3 length: 19 amino acids. DNA of the CDR3: TGTGCCATCAGTGAACATTCGGCGGGGGCCAAAACGTCCGCAGATACGCAGTATTTT. Translated: CAISEHSAGAKTSADTQYF.